The 23 T cell receptor beta chains below all came from one sample that was sequenced in a study of cytomegalovirus exposure and HLA in healthy donors. PCR used 60 Vbeta primers and 13 Jbeta primers. Using immunoSEQ multiplex PCR, the repertoire was profiled, and TCRdb retains in-frame clones only, with some absent. This table holds over 95,000 clones, 60% to 80% found once. Sequencing input: PBMCs. The source of these receptors is a man aged 35 to 55 in good health and CMV-seronegative.

This clone has more than one count but fewer than ten. The chain employs TRBV30 and TRBJ1-1, with D possibly matching TRBD1 (6 bases). The V gene's germline CDR1 is GTSNPN and CDR2 SVGIG (reference sequence). V shed 2 bases and J shed 3 bases, with 10 bases lying between them. The CDR3 loop spans 13 amino acids. This CDR3 reads CAWSLQGDTEAFF. CDR3 DNA: TGTGCCTGGAGTTTACAGGGAGACACTGAAGCTTTCTTT. The variable domain in full, completed from reference TRBV30 and TRBJ1-1, reads SQTIHQWPATLVQPVGSPLSLECTVEGTSNPNLYWYRQAAGRGLQLLFYSVGIGQISSEVPQNLSASRPQDRQFILSSKKLLLSDSGFYLCAWSLQGDTEAFFGQGTRLTVV.

J is TRBJ2-2 and V is TRBV28; 7 nucleotides match TRBD1. With V trimmed by 5 bases and J by 0 bases, 6 bases remained unmatched. The CDR3 is made up of 16 amino acids. Germline CDR1 MDHEN, CDR2 SYDVKM. Here the CDR3 reads CASSETGAPNTGELFF. The DNA for the CDR3 is TGTGCCAGCAGTGAAACAGGGGCCCCGAACACCGGGGAGCTGTTTTTT.

CDR3 loop: CASYPRSGFLTGYTF. CDR3 bases: TGTGCCAGCTACCCTCGATCAGGGTTTCTAACTGGCTACACCTTC. V usage is TRBV2 and J usage is TRBJ1-2; D is possibly TRBD1 (5 bases). The CDR3 covers 15 residues. The germline CDR1 and CDR2 sequences are SNHLY and FYNNEI. V lost 8 bases, J lost 7 bases, and 23 bases lay in between. Combining the CDR3 with reference TRBV2 and TRBJ1-2 gives the whole variable domain EPEVTQTPSHQVTQMGQEVILRCVPISNHLYFYWYRQILGQKVEFLVSFYNNEISEKSEIFDDQFSVERPDGSNFTLKIRSTKLEDSAMYFCASYPRSGFLTGYTFGSGTRLTVV.

The chain carries TRBV6-1 and TRBJ2-7; 7 bases fit TRBD1. CDR1 is MNHNS and CDR2 is SASEGT in the germline V gene. The junction had 4 bases not matched to a gene; V was cut back by 5 bases and J by 0 bases. The CDR3 is made up of 14 amino acids. The CDR3 DNA sequence: TGTGCCAGCAGTACAGGGGAGACCTCCTACGAGCAGTACTTC. It yields the protein CASSTGETSYEQYF.

This clone was seen a handful of times. The chain employs TRBV5-1 and TRBJ2-7; D remains unclear. The CDR3 sequence is 13 residues long. V lost 1 base to trimming and J lost 0 bases, with 5 bases between them. Germline lookup yields CDR1 SGHRS and CDR2 YFSETQ. The CDR3, as DNA: TGCGCCAGCAGCTTGACTCTCTCCTACGAGCAGTACTTC. It encodes CASSLTLSYEQYF. Filled out from reference TRBV5-1 and TRBJ2-7, the complete variable domain reads KAGVTQTPRYLIKTRGQQVTLSCSPISGHRSVSWYQQTPGQGLQFLFEYFSETQRNKGNFPGRFSGRQFSNSRSEMNVSTLELGDSALYLCASSLTLSYEQYFGPGTRLTVT.

The V gene is TRBV10-3, the J gene TRBJ2-1; 10 positions agree with TRBD1. Germline V gene lookup returns CDR1 ENHRY and CDR2 SYGVKD. V trimming: 6 bases; J trimming: 5 bases; junction bases outside the gene matches: 10. The CDR3 totals 16 residues. The CDR3 bases are TGTGCCATCAGGAATCCGGGACAGGGGAAACACAATGAGCAGTTCTTC. It specifies CAIRNPGQGKHNEQFF.

The chain recombines TRBV27 with TRBJ2-3; D not certain. The CDR3 covers 15 residues. V was cut by 2 bases and J by 2 bases, with 11 bases left in between. Germline CDR1 MNHEY, CDR2 SMNVEV (reference sequence). The CDR3 bases are TGTGCCAGCAGTTTAACAAACAGTTACACAGATACGCAGTATTTT. It encodes CASSLTNSYTDTQYF.

Only a few counts were recorded for this clone. The chain couples TRBV11-2 to TRBJ2-5; 12 nucleotides line up with TRBD2. CDR3 length equals 16 residues. V was clipped by 1 base and J by 4 bases; unmatched bases: 4. CDR1 is SGHAT, CDR2 FQNNGV, per germline. CDR3 nucleotides: TGTGCCAGCAGCTTAGTGTTGACTAGCGGGAGAGAGACCCAGTACTTC. Its protein is CASSLVLTSGRETQYF.

The rearrangement uses TRBV30 and TRBJ2-7, with D possibly being TRBD2 (6 bases). This CDR3 has 11 amino acids. V lost 4 bases to trimming and J lost 4 bases, with 8 bases between them. CDR1 and CDR2 (germline): GTSNPN, SVGIG (reference sequence). CDR3: CAWNAGYEQYF. The CDR3 DNA reads TGTGCCTGGAACGCGGGGTACGAGCAGTACTTC.

This clone has only a few counts. The rearrangement links TRBV6-1 to TRBJ1-3; no clear D. CDR1 is MNHNS and CDR2 is SASEGT in the germline V gene. This CDR3 spans 13 amino acids. Trimming took off 6 bases at V and 1 base at J, with 7 bases between the two ends. CDR3 amino acids: CASSDTSGNTIYF. In DNA, the CDR3 is TGTGCCAGCAGCGACACTTCTGGAAACACCATATATTTT.

The V and J genes are TRBV29-1 and TRBJ1-1, with D perhaps matching TRBD1 (5 bases). Germline assignment: CDR1 SQVTM and CDR2 ANQGSEA. Trimming removed 7 bases at V and 4 bases at J, with 10 bases between. The CDR3 is 11 residues long. This CDR3 reads CSGLQGTEAFF. The CDR3 DNA follows: TGCAGCGGTCTCCAGGGCACTGAAGCTTTCTTT.

The chain combines TRBV5-1 with TRBJ2-7; tentatively, D is TRBD1 (5 bases). This CDR3 has 14 amino acids. Germline V gene data show CDR1 as SGHRS and CDR2 as YFSETQ. V dropped 0 bases and J dropped 5 bases, with 12 bases sitting between them. The CDR3 sequence: CASSLEAGSHEQYF. CDR3 DNA sequence: TGCGCCAGCAGCTTGGAAGCAGGGTCCCACGAGCAGTACTTC.

The chain recombines TRBV11-2 with TRBJ2-7; 8 bases map to TRBD2. The CDR3 is 15 amino acids. V shed 7 bases, J shed 3 bases, and the junction held 11 bases outside the gene matches. Germline-derived CDR1 and CDR2 are SGHAT and FQNNGV. The CDR3 sequence: CASTLLAGSLYEQYF. The CDR3 DNA follows: TGTGCCAGCACCCTATTAGCGGGATCCCTCTACGAGCAGTACTTC.

CDR3 nucleotide sequence: TGTGCCAGCAGTCCTCAGGGTAGAGGAGAAAAACTGTTTTTT. Translating it yields CASSPQGRGEKLFF. The V call is TRBV28, the J call TRBJ1-4; D is perhaps TRBD1 (5 bases). V was trimmed by 5 bases and J by 8 bases, leaving 15 bases between them. The CDR3 totals 14 residues. Per germline, CDR1 MDHEN and CDR2 SYDVKM. Supplemented by reference TRBV28 and TRBJ1-4, the full variable domain reads DVKVTQSSRYLVKRTGEKVFLECVQDMDHENMFWYRQDPGLGLRLIYFSYDVKMKEKGDIPEGYSVSREKKERFSLILESASTNQTSMYLCASSPQGRGEKLFFGSGTQLSVL.

The chain is built from TRBV4-2 and TRBJ2-5; TRBD2 matches 7 bases. The closer fit of TRBJ2-7 to the DNA end suggests the J call may be wrong. Germline lookup yields CDR1 LGHNA and CDR2 YNFKEQ. CDR3 length: 15 residues. The CDR3 DNA follows: TGTGCCAGCAGCCAGGGCGCTAGCGGTGCCTACGAGCAGTACTTC. Translating it yields CASSQGASGAYEQYF.

The rearrangement links TRBV11-2 to TRBJ1-1, with TRBD1 as a possible D gene (5 bases). The CDR3 is made up of 13 amino acids. V was trimmed by 2 bases and J by 5 bases, leaving 9 bases between them. The V gene's germline CDR1 is SGHAT and CDR2 FQNNGV. CDR3 in amino acids: CASSLRGGTEAFF. CDR3 nucleotides: TGTGCCAGCAGCTTACGGGGGGGTACTGAAGCTTTCTTT.

The rearrangement uses TRBV5-8 and TRBJ2-7; D not certain. Germline CDR1 SGHTS, CDR2 YDEGEE. CDR3 size: 15 residues. V was pared by 0 bases and J by 0 bases, with 10 bases between. Here the CDR3 DNA reads TGTGCCAGCAGCTTGGGCGGTGCGAGCTCCTACGAGCAGTACTTC. Its translation: CASSLGGASSYEQYF.

The rearrangement links TRBV7-9 to TRBJ2-3, with no clear D. Trimming removed 1 base from V and 4 bases from J, with 9 bases in between. Germline values: CDR1 SEHNR, CDR2 FQNEAQ (reference sequence). The CDR3 runs 14 residues. The CDR3 region has the DNA TGTGCCAGCAGCTTAGGCGTCTCACCAGATACGCAGTATTTT. It specifies CASSLGVSPDTQYF.

The chain links TRBV30 to TRBJ1-4; possibly TRBD1 for D (5 bases). Germline V gives CDR1 GTSNPN, CDR2 SVGIG (reference sequence). V was pared by 0 bases and J by 3 bases, with 11 bases between. The CDR3 consists of 15 residues. The CDR3: CAWSVKAGSNEKLFF. Written as DNA, the CDR3 is TGTGCCTGGAGTGTAAAGGCAGGGTCTAATGAAAAACTGTTTTTT.

This chain uses TRBV6-4 with TRBJ2-3, with TRBD2 matching over 14 bases. The CDR3 sequence is 17 residues long. Germline CDR1 reads MRHNA; CDR2 reads SNTAGT. The V segment lost 0 bases and the J segment 5 bases; nucleotides outside the gene matches: 4. CDR3 sequence (DNA): TGTGCCAGCAGTGACTCAGGACTAGCGGGGGGAAAAGATACGCAGTATTTT. This encodes CASSDSGLAGGKDTQYF.

J is TRBJ2-7 and V is TRBV5-1; perhaps TRBD1 as D (5 bases). With 5 bases removed from V and 2 bases from J, the gap between germline ends came to 14 bases. This CDR3 region has 14 residues. Germline V gene lookup returns CDR1 SGHRS and CDR2 YFSETQ. The CDR3 nucleotides read TGCGCCAGCAGTGAGACAGCAGGTACCTACGAGCAGTACTTC. It is translated as CASSETAGTYEQYF. Full variable domain (remainder filled in from reference TRBV5-1 and TRBJ2-7): KAGVTQTPRYLIKTRGQQVTLSCSPISGHRSVSWYQQTPGQGLQFLFEYFSETQRNKGNFPGRFSGRQFSNSRSEMNVSTLELGDSALYLCASSETAGTYEQYFGPGTRLTVT.

V usage is TRBV28 and J usage is TRBJ2-3; 11 bases are a match to TRBD2. The CDR3 spans 15 residues. Per the germline V gene, CDR1 is MDHEN and CDR2 is SYDVKM. This CDR3 reads CACRLAGGATDTQYF. In nucleotides, the CDR3 is TGTGCTTGTCGGCTAGCGGGAGGCGCCACAGATACGCAGTATTTT.

The DNA of the CDR3 is TGTGCCAGCAGTACCGAAATCTCGGGGACCCAGTACTTC. It codes for CASSTEISGTQYF. The chain employs TRBV6-5 and TRBJ2-5; D call uncertain. With 5 bases removed from V and 7 bases from J, the gap between germline ends came to 14 bases. This CDR3 contains 13 residues. Germline lookup yields CDR1 MNHEY and CDR2 SVGAGI.